This is a list of T cell receptor beta chains from one sample in a study of siplizumab effects on memory and regulatory T cells. Only in-frame clones appear in the TCRdb table, and some are missing; sequencing was by immunoSEQ multiplex PCR. The repertoire holds just over 60,000 clones, around three quarters seen once, with approximately 0.4% in the top ten. The sequenced sample was memory CD4+ T cells sorted from blood. Receptor source: a human donor in good health. The CDR3 runs from the conserved cysteine through the conserved F or W.

v_call cdr3_aa
TRBV9 CASSVAWQNTEAFF
TRBV6-1 CASSENTPWGNQPQHF
TRBV19 CASIPRPSRAFTEAFF
TRBV25-1 CASSGRDRYEQYF
TRBV4-1 CASSQVPSGGKGANVLTF
TRBV19 CASSMVRWDTDTQYF
TRBV6-5 CATRTALFSGNTIYF
TRBV5-1 CASSLAGTSGETQYF
TRBV4-2 CASSQDSSTGVEQYF
TRBV6-4 CASRETGMITEAFF
TRBV5-1 CASSLGDYGYTF
TRBV20-1 CSASGGRGYTF
TRBV29-1 CSVGDQLGTDNEQFF
TRBV2 CARRQIEAFF
TRBV4-2 CASSQASSGGRYNEQFF
TRBV7-9 CASSRRDSEQYF
TRBV11-2 CASSRDRSTDTQYF
TRBV7-2 CASSSRDRKIYEQYF
TRBV7-9 CASSPGPFTTNEKLFF
TRBV2 CASGTGDTEAFF
TRBV2 CASSDLAGGRQYF
TRBV28 CASSQANVLTF
TRBV28 CASMGMNIQYF
TRBV19 CASSPTNEKLFF